This T cell receptor beta chain was captured in a study of neoadjuvant anti-PD-1 for oral cavity cancer. Study-level information: Non-progressing patients received a fourth nivolumab dose near day 43, then surgery on days 50-56.

This CDR3 region has 15 residues. Germline V gene lookup returns CDR1 ENHRY and CDR2 SYGVKD. The ends were cut back, 8 bases at V and 0 bases at J, with 14 bases in the middle. Some clones are missing from TCRdb's copy, which holds only in-frame ones; the method was immunoSEQ multiplex PCR. The sample lists 55,000 to 75,000 clones; roughly nine tenths were seen once. Time point here: after neoadjuvant nivolumab, at surgical resection. The chain uses TRBV10-3 and TRBJ1-5; perhaps TRBD1 as D (5 bases). The sequence was obtained from a person aged 35-80 years with oral cavity squamous cell carcinoma. Material: PBMCs, obtained after nivolumab (anti-PD-1) treatment. CDR3 nucleotide sequence: TGTGCCATCGGGCAGGGAACCTATAGCAATCAGCCCCAGCATTTT. Amino acid sequence: CAIGQGTYSNQPQHF.